This T cell receptor beta chain was recorded in a study of blood T cell repertoires in COVID-19. Study overall: T cells, B-cell-depleted T cells, or PBMCs provided the cDNA or gDNA that served as material.

Trimming stripped 7 bases from V and 0 bases from J, with 12 bases between. There are 14 residues in the CDR3. The germline gives CDR1 LNHDA, CDR2 SQIVND (reference sequence). The protocol was immunoSEQ multiplex PCR, while the TCRdb copy is restricted to in-frame clones and leaves out a portion. The sample consists of over 100,000 clones, more than 75% of them appearing once. The chain couples TRBV19 to TRBJ1-1, with D tentatively TRBD1 (6 bases). The TCR originated in a man aged 50-59 years with active or convalescent COVID-19. The sequenced sample was peripheral blood. CDR3 DNA sequence: TGTGCCAGTAAACAGGGCAGCATGAACACTGAAGCTTTCTTT. Encoded protein: CASKQGSMNTEAFF.